The rows below give T cell receptor beta chains drawn from one sample of a study of T-cell reconstitution after alpha-beta-depleted transplantation in children. One entry per CDR3 protein results from TCRdb running MiXCR on the PCR reads. The sample lists about 160,000 distinct CDR3 sequences; 11% were seen once. The sequences come from PBMCs, collected before TCRalphabeta/CD19-depleted stem cell transplant. Every receptor here comes from a boy younger than 10 with acute myeloid leukemia, due to receive a stem cell transplant. Both conserved end residues are part of each CDR3. The order of the fields is V gene, D gene, J gene, clone size, CDR3 DNA, CDR3 protein. D genes are given only for firm matches. Size is omitted from some rows. Given values are once, few, many or a class for expanded clones.

>TRBV10-3|TRBD2|TRBJ2-1|many
TGTGCCATCAGTGAGTCGGGACTAGCGGGGCCTCAATGGCAGTTCTTC
CAISESGLAGPQWQFF
>TRBV21-1|NA|TRBJ2-2|many
TGTGCCAGCAGCAAGTGGAAAGAAGCGGGTCCCGGGGAGCTGTTTTTT
CASSKWKEAGPGELFF
>TRBV5-1|NA|TRBJ2-2|many
TGCGCCAGCAGCTGGGGACCCCAGAGCTCGAACACCGGGGAGCTGTTTTTT
CASSWGPQSSNTGELFF
>TRBV9|NA|TRBJ2-1|many
TGTGCCAGCAGCGTAGACACGGCGGTCTACAATGAGCAGTTCTTC
CASSVDTAVYNEQFF
>TRBV7-2|NA|TRBJ1-2|many
TGTGCCAGCAGCTTAATGGGGGGGGATGGCTACACCTTC
CASSLMGGDGYTF
>TRBV3-1|TRBD2|TRBJ2-1|medium-sized
TGTGCCAGCAGCCATGGGGGCGGGGGGTACAATGAGCAGTTCTTC
CASSHGGGGYNEQFF
>TRBV12-3/TRBV12-4|NA|TRBJ1-3|many
TGTGCCAGCAGTCCCAACAGACTTGGAAACACCATATATTTT
CASSPNRLGNTIYF
>TRBV7-2|TRBD2|TRBJ2-7|many
TGTGCCAGCAGCTTCACTAGCGGGAGCGCTACCTACGAGCAGTACTTC
CASSFTSGSATYEQYF
>TRBV4-2|NA|TRBJ1-2|many
TGTGCCAGCAGCCAAGATCTGGGGCGATTACCAGGCTACACCTTC
CASSQDLGRLPGYTF
>TRBV28|TRBD2|TRBJ2-3|NA
TGTGCCAGCAGTTCTCGACTAGCGGGAGATTCATATACGCAGTATTTT
CASSSRLAGDSYTQYF
>TRBV6-2/TRBV6-3|TRBD2|TRBJ2-1|many
TGTGCCAGCAGTTACCAAGGACTAGCGGGGCCCGTCGCCCCTTACAATGAGCAGTTCTTC
CASSYQGLAGPVAPYNEQFF
>TRBV12-3/TRBV12-4|NA|TRBJ1-2|many
TGTGCCAGCAGCGGAGACCAGGGCTACGTTGGCTACACCTTC
CASSGDQGYVGYTF
>TRBV12-3/TRBV12-4|NA|TRBJ1-1|many
TGTGCCAGCAGTTTAGCGTTTGCGGGCGTACTAATGAACACTGAAGCTTTCTTT
CASSLAFAGVLMNTEAFF
>TRBV30|TRBD1|TRBJ2-1|NA
TGTGCCCGTACACAGGGGAACTCCTACAATGAGCAGTTCTTC
CARTQGNSYNEQFF
>TRBV12-5|NA|TRBJ1-5|many
TGTGCTAGTAAGGGTCAGCCCCAGCATTTT
CASKGQPQHF
>TRBV10-2|NA|TRBJ2-4|many
TGCGCCAGCAGTGAGTCGAAGCTCGGTGCCAAAAACATTCAGTACTTC
CASSESKLGAKNIQYF
>TRBV5-1|NA|TRBJ2-5|many
TGCGCCAGCAACAAAGGACAGCAAGAGACCCAGTACTTC
CASNKGQQETQYF
>TRBV5-1|TRBD1|TRBJ2-7|many
TGCGCCAGCAGCTTGACCGGGACAGGGGGCACGAGCTCCTACGAGCAGTACTTC
CASSLTGTGGTSSYEQYF
>TRBV6-1|TRBD1|TRBJ1-2|many
TGTGCCAGCAGTACACAGGGGGCAGGGGGCTACACCTTC
CASSTQGAGGYTF